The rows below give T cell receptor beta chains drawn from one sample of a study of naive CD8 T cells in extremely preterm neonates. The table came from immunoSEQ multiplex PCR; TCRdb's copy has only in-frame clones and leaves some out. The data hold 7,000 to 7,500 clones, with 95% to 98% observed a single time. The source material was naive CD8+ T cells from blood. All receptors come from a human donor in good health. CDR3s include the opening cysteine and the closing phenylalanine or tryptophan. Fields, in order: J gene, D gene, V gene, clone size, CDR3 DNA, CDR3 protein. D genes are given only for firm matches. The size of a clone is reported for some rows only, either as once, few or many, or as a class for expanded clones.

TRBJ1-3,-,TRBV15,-,TGTGCCACGAGACAGGGAAACACCATATATTTT,CATRQGNTIYF
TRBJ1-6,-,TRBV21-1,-,TGTGCCAGCAGCAAAGGTCGTGAGACAGGGGGCTCATGGAATTCACCCCTCCACTTT,CASSKGRETGGSWNSPLHF
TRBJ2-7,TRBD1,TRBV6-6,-,TGTGCCAGCAGTGACCGGGACAGGGGTTGGTACGAGCAGTACTTC,CASSDRDRGWYEQYF
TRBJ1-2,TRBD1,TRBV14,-,TGTGCCAGCAGCCAAGGAACAGGGGGCTATGGCTACACCTTC,CASSQGTGGYGYTF
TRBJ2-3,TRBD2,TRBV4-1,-,TGCGCCAGCAGCCAAACTAGCGGGGACACAGATACGCAGTATTTT,CASSQTSGDTDTQYF
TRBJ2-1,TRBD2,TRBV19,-,TGTGCCAGTAGCCGCGGACTAGAGGTTGAGCAGTTCTTC,CASSRGLEVEQFF
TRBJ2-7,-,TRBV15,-,TGTGCCACCAGCAGAGATGGGGGGGGCTCATCCTACGAGCAGTACTTC,CATSRDGGGSSYEQYF
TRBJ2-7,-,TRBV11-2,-,TGTGCCAGCAGCTTAAGCGGCGGGTTAAGCTCCTACGAGCAGTACTTC,CASSLSGGLSSYEQYF
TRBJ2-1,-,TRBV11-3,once,TGTGCCAGCAGCTATAGGCGGCATGAGCAGTTCTTC,CASSYRRHEQFF
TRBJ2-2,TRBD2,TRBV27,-,TGTGCCAGCAGTTTCCTCGGACTAGCGGATCCTACCGGGGAGCTGTTTTTT,CASSFLGLADPTGELFF
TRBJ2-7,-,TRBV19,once,TGTGCCAGTAGCTTGGACATGACCTACGAGCAGTACTTC,CASSLDMTYEQYF
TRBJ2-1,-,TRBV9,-,TGTGCCAGCAGCGTACGAGGGCGTTTCGACAATGAGCAGTTCTTC,CASSVRGRFDNEQFF
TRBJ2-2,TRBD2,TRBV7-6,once,TGTGCCAGCAGCTTAGGGTGGACTAGCGGGAGCGCCGGGGAGCTGTTTTTT,CASSLGWTSGSAGELFF
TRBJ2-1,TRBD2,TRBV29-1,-,TGCAGCGTTCAGGGGACTAGCGGGTACAATGAGCAGTTCTTC,CSVQGTSGYNEQFF
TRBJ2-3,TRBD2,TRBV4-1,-,TGCGCCAGCAGCCAAGATAAGGGACTAGCGGGAGCTGTAGATACGCAGTATTTT,CASSQDKGLAGAVDTQYF
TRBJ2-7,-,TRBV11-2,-,TGTGCCAGCAGCCTAAACCCTTCCTACGAGCAGTACTTC,CASSLNPSYEQYF
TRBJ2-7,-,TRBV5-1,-,TGCGCCAGCAGCTTAGACTGGGCAGGGACCTACGAGCAGTACTTC,CASSLDWAGTYEQYF
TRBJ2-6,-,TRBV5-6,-,TGTGCCAGCAGCTGGAGCTCTGGGGCCAACGTCCTGACTTTC,CASSWSSGANVLTF
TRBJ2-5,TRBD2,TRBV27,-,TGTGCCAGCAGCTCCGGGACTAGCGGGGAGGGGGGTAGGGAGACCCAGTACTTC,CASSSGTSGEGGRETQYF
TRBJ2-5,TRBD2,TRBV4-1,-,TGCGCCAGTTCCCCGGGACTAGCGGGGCAAGAGACCCAGTACTTC,CASSPGLAGQETQYF
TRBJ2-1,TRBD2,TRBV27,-,TGTGCCAGCGGACTAGCGAACAATGAGCAGTTCTTC,CASGLANNEQFF
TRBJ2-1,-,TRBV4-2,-,TGTGCCAGCAGCCAAGATTGGAATAGCGCCTCATACAATGAGCAGTTCTTC,CASSQDWNSASYNEQFF
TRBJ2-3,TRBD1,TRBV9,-,TGTGCCAGCAGCCTAGGACAGGGGGGTTTAACAGATACGCAGTATTTT,CASSLGQGGLTDTQYF
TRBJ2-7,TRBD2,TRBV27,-,TGTGCCAGCAAGAGGGGGACTAGCGGTTACGAGCAGTACTTC,CASKRGTSGYEQYF
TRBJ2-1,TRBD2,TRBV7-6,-,TGTGCCAGCAGCCCAACCCCGGGACTAGCTGGCAATGAGCAGTTCTTC,CASSPTPGLAGNEQFF
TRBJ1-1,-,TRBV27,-,TGTGCCAGCAGTGGCCTATCGACAGGCATGAACATGAACACTGAAGCTTTCTTT,CASSGLSTGMNMNTEAFF
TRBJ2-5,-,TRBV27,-,TGTGCCAGCCTACCCCTCCCGGGAGTAATTGATACCCAGTACTTC,CASLPLPGVIDTQYF
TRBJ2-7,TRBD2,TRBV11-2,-,TGTGCCAGCAGCTTAGTCACTAGCGGGATCTACGAGCAGTACTTC,CASSLVTSGIYEQYF
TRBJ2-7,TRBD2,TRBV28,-,TGTGCCAGCAGGGCCCTCAGTGTGACGGGAGAAGCGGGGGAGCAGTACTTC,CASRALSVTGEAGEQYF
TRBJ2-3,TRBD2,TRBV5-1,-,TGCGCCAGCAGCCTGACTAGCGGGAACACAGATACGCAGTATTTT,CASSLTSGNTDTQYF
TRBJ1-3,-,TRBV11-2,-,TGTGCCAGCAGCTTAGGCTCGAGGGGTACAGGGCTGGCTGGAAACACCATATATTTT,CASSLGSRGTGLAGNTIYF
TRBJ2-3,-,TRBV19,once,TGTGCCAGTAAGACAAGCGGAAGGGGCACAGATACGCAGTATTTT,CASKTSGRGTDTQYF
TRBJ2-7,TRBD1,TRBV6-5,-,TGTGCCAGCATCAACTCAGGGGGCTCGTACGAGCAGTACTTC,CASINSGGSYEQYF
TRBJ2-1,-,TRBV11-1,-,TGTGCCAGCAGCTTAGACCGGGGCAATGAGCAGTTCTTC,CASSLDRGNEQFF
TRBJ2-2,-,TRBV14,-,TGTGCCAGCAGCCAAAAAAACCACCTTGGGGACTCCAACACCGGGGAGCTGTTTTTT,CASSQKNHLGDSNTGELFF
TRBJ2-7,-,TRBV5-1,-,TGCGCCAGCAGCTTGGAGGGGGTGGCTTACGAGCAGTACTTC,CASSLEGVAYEQYF
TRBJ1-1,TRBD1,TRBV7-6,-,TGTGCCAGCAGCACCGGACAGGGAATTAACACTGAAGCTTTCTTT,CASSTGQGINTEAFF
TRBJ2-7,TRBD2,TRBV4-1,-,TGCGCCAGCAGCCAAGTGGAGGTTAGCGGGGGCTCCTACGAGCAGTACTTC,CASSQVEVSGGSYEQYF
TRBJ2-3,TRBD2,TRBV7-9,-,TGTGCCAGCAGTAGCGGGAGGCAGTATTTT,CASSSGRQYF